These 23 T cell receptor beta chains share one sample of origin, sequenced in a study of chemoradiotherapy in HPV16-positive cancers. Repertoires were generated with immunoSEQ multiplex PCR, while TCRdb's copy carries only in-frame clones and drops some. The sample holds over 10,000 clones, roughly 84% seen once. Source: blood, taken from a patient who underwent chemoradiotherapy. The receptor set was obtained from a human donor with HPV-associated anogenital cancer.

The V and J genes are TRBV30 and TRBJ1-1, with TRBD1 matching over 7 bases. Germline V lookup: CDR1 GTSNPN, CDR2 SVGIG (reference sequence). The CDR3 covers 12 residues. J lost 0 bases, V lost 6 bases, and 1 base had no gene match. In DNA form, the CDR3 reads TGTGCCTGCGACAGGGTGAACACTGAAGCTTTCTTT. Translation gives CACDRVNTEAFF.

The chain links TRBV6-6 to TRBJ1-1; tentative D call: TRBD1 (6 bases). Germline CDR1 reads MNHNY; CDR2 reads SVGAGI (reference sequence). V shed 0 bases and J shed 5 bases, with 16 bases lying between them. The CDR3 sequence is 16 residues long. The DNA of the CDR3 is TGTGCCAGCAGTTACTCCCCAGGGGACGGGAGAACTGAAGCTTTCTTT. This sequence encodes CASSYSPGDGRTEAFF.

The chain is built from TRBV2 and TRBJ2-3; 13 bases map to TRBD2. The CDR3 consists of 16 residues. After removal of 6 bases from V and 6 bases from J, the junction contained 9 bases not matched to a gene. From germline, CDR1 is SNHLY and CDR2 FYNNEI. The CDR3 here is CASRLLAGGPKDTQYF. DNA of the CDR3: TGTGCCAGCAGGCTACTAGCGGGGGGGCCAAAGGATACGCAGTATTTT.

The chain carries TRBV7-6 and TRBJ1-4; the D gene is possibly TRBD1 (5 bases). The CDR3 is made up of 19 amino acids. Germline-derived CDR1 and CDR2 are SGHVS and FNYEAQ. V was clipped by 5 bases and J by 0 bases, with 22 bases between them. CDR3 in amino acids: CASSRRSVGRSSTNEKLFF. The CDR3 nucleotides are TGTGCCAGCAGCCGTCGGAGTGTGGGGCGCAGCTCAACTAATGAAAAACTGTTTTTT. Full variable domain (outside the CDR3, taken from reference TRBV7-6 and TRBJ1-4): GAGVSQSPRYKVTKRGQDVALRCDPISGHVSLYWYRQALGQGPEFLTYFNYEAQQDKSGLPNDRFSAERPEGSISTLTIQRTEQRDSAMYRCASSRRSVGRSSTNEKLFFGSGTQLSVL.

The J gene is TRBJ1-1, the V gene TRBV5-1, with D unclear. This CDR3 is 13 amino acids long. The V end lost 3 bases, the J end lost 10 bases, and 16 bases lay between the germline ends. Germline V gives CDR1 SGHRS, CDR2 YFSETQ. CDR3 DNA: TGCGCCAGCAGCTCAGCCGCTGCTAGTGTAGCTTTCTTT. Protein: CASSSAAASVAFF. The full variable domain, rest sourced from reference TRBV5-1 and TRBJ1-1, is KAGVTQTPRYLIKTRGQQVTLSCSPISGHRSVSWYQQTPGQGLQFLFEYFSETQRNKGNFPGRFSGRQFSNSRSEMNVSTLELGDSALYLCASSSAAASVAFFGQGTRLTVV.

This rearrangement joins TRBV2 to TRBJ1-4, with 8 bases lining up with TRBD1. Germline-derived CDR1 and CDR2 are SNHLY and FYNNEI. V dropped 7 bases and J dropped 5; count of bases not matched to a gene: 12. The CDR3 is 16 amino acids. For the CDR3, the DNA is TGTGCCAGCACCCCACCCCGAGGACAGGGAAATGAAAAACTGTTTTTT. Translation: CASTPPRGQGNEKLFF.

The CDR3, as DNA: TGTGCCAGCAGTGAAGGGGATCGGCCCCAGCATTTT. The encoded protein is CASSEGDRPQHF. V and J are TRBV25-1 and TRBJ1-5; D is ambiguous. Trimming took 2 bases from V and 9 from J, leaving 8 bases between them. CDR3 length: 12 residues. Germline CDR1 is MGHDK and CDR2 is SYGVNS.

The CDR3 bases are TGCGCCAGCAGCCCAGGGGACAGCGTCACAGATACGCAGTATTTT. Amino acids: CASSPGDSVTDTQYF. This chain uses TRBV5-1 with TRBJ2-3; 7 positions match TRBD1. Germline V lookup: CDR1 SGHRS, CDR2 YFSETQ. The CDR3 totals 15 residues. V shed 4 bases, J shed 2 bases, and the junction held 7 bases outside the gene matches.

The chain is built from TRBV6-6 and TRBJ2-5; a weak D match, TRBD2 (6 bases). The V and J ends lost 2 bases and 5 bases respectively, with 15 bases between them. The CDR3 covers 15 residues. Per germline, CDR1 MNHNY and CDR2 SVGAGI (reference sequence). The DNA of the CDR3 is TGTGCCAGCAGTTACCCCGGGGGAGGTGAGGAGACCCAGTACTTC. Amino acid sequence: CASSYPGGGEETQYF.

The genes are TRBV9 and TRBJ2-2; TRBD2 matches 10 bases. This CDR3 is 18 amino acids long. The germline V gene has CDR1 SGDLS and CDR2 YYNGEE. V shed 1 base, J shed 0 bases, and the junction held 6 bases outside the gene matches. CDR3: CASSVKGLAHANTGELFF. CDR3 nucleotides: TGTGCCAGCAGCGTAAAGGGACTAGCGCATGCGAACACCGGGGAGCTGTTTTTT.

V usage is TRBV21-1 and J usage is TRBJ2-7; TRBD1 was called by the table and not checked on the DNA. TRBV21-1 is a recognized pseudogene. This CDR3 spans 15 amino acids. The CDR3 region has the DNA TGTGCCAGCAGCCAAAAAGGCGGCAGGGGTTCCGAGCAGTACTTC. It translates to CASSQKGGRGSEQYF.

V usage is TRBV7-9 and J usage is TRBJ2-3; no clear D. Between the trimmed V and J ends, which lost 2 bases and 2 bases, there was a span of 8 bases. Germline V CDR1 and CDR2: SEHNR, FQNEAQ (reference sequence). The CDR3 consists of 14 residues. CDR3 residues: CASSLRDYTDTQYF. For the CDR3, the DNA is TGTGCCAGCAGCTTAAGGGATTACACAGATACGCAGTATTTT.

This chain joins TRBV7-2 and TRBJ1-1; TRBD1 aligns across 9 bases. In germline, CDR1 is SGHTA, CDR2 FQGNSA. V shed 1 base and J 4 bases; nucleotides not matched to a gene: 4. The CDR3 runs 15 residues. The CDR3 DNA follows: TGTGCCAGCAGCTTAGACCGGGACAGGGCCACTGAAGCTTTCTTT. Encoded protein: CASSLDRDRATEAFF.

The rearrangement uses TRBV5-1 and TRBJ2-2, with TRBD1 as a possible D gene (6 bases). This CDR3 is 14 amino acids long. The germline V and J ends were trimmed by 0 bases and 7 bases, with 10 bases remaining between them. Germline CDR1 SGHRS, CDR2 YFSETQ. The CDR3 DNA sequence: TGCGCCAGCAGCTTGGAGACAGGTATCGGGGAGCTGTTTTTT. Its translation: CASSLETGIGELFF.

This clone showed up just a few times. For the CDR3, the DNA is TGCGCCAGCAGCTTACTTACAGGGAGTTCCAATGAGCAGTTCTTC. Translation: CASSLLTGSSNEQFF. The chain employs TRBV5-1 and TRBJ2-1, with D possibly TRBD1 on 6 matching bases. CDR3 length: 15 amino acids. Deletions cut 2 bases from V and 6 bases from J, with 15 bases between. Germline V gene data show CDR1 as SGHRS and CDR2 as YFSETQ.

This sequence joins TRBV11-3 and TRBJ2-3, with a possible D match to TRBD1 (6 bases). V lost 3 bases and J lost 6, with 10 bases in between. Germline lookup yields CDR1 SGHNT and CDR2 YENEEA. The CDR3 runs 13 residues. CDR3: CASSLGARDTQYF. CDR3 bases: TGTGCCAGCAGCTTGGGGGCTCGCGATACGCAGTATTTT.

CDR3 sequence: CASSPGQVGSYNSPLHF. The CDR3 DNA follows: TGTGCCAGCAGCCCCGGACAGGTGGGCTCCTATAATTCACCCCTCCACTTT. The chain couples TRBV7-2 to TRBJ1-6; TRBD1 agrees at 7 bases. Losses at the gene ends were 5 bases for V and 0 bases for J; bases not matched to a gene: 7. CDR1 and CDR2 (germline): SGHTA, FQGNSA. There are 17 residues in the CDR3.

This chain uses TRBV2 with TRBJ1-3; D remains unclear. CDR1 is SNHLY, CDR2 FYNNEI, per germline. V lost 8 bases and J lost 3, with 2 bases in between. CDR3 length: 10 amino acids. The CDR3 region is CASGGNTIYF. Here the CDR3 DNA reads TGTGCCAGCGGTGGAAACACCATATATTTT.

This chain links TRBV5-1 with TRBJ2-5; D might be TRBD2 (6 bases). Germline V CDR1 and CDR2: SGHRS, YFSETQ. This CDR3 region has 16 residues. V gave up 2 bases and J gave up 1 base, with 15 bases separating them. CDR3 sequence (DNA): TGCGCCAGCAGCTTTGGCGGGGTAAGAATCCAAGAGACCCAGTACTTC. This translates into CASSFGGVRIQETQYF.

This chain uses TRBV5-1 with TRBJ2-3; 9 bases match TRBD2. Per germline, CDR1 SGHRS and CDR2 YFSETQ. The CDR3 has 15 amino acids. Trimming took 5 bases from V and 2 from J; bases not matched to a gene: 6. In DNA, the CDR3 is TGCGCCAGCAGGGCGGGGGGGCTCGACACAGATACGCAGTATTTT. As protein: CASRAGGLDTDTQYF.

This chain links TRBV23-1 with TRBJ2-5; D possibly corresponds to TRBD2 (7 bases). TRBV23-1 is identified as an open reading frame with a role that is uncertain. With 8 bases removed from V and 2 bases from J, the gap between germline ends came to 21 bases. The CDR3 is 16 amino acids. DNA of the CDR3: TGCGCCAGCCCAAAGAAGTGCGGGGGCGGGCAAGAGACCCAGTACTTC. Its translation is CASPKKCGGGQETQYF.

The V and J genes are TRBV7-8 and TRBJ2-3; 15 nucleotides align to TRBD2. This CDR3 contains 19 residues. Trimming took 0 bases from V and 3 from J; bases not matched to a gene: 7. The germline CDR1 and CDR2 sequences are SGHVS and FQNEAQ. CDR3 bases: TGTGCCAGCAGCTTAGCCCTCGGACTAGCGGGGGGGCGGACAGATACGCAGTATTTT. This codes for CASSLALGLAGGRTDTQYF.

V is TRBV19 and J is TRBJ2-2; 9 bases fit TRBD1. Germline V gene data show CDR1 as LNHDA and CDR2 as SQIVND (reference sequence). Losses at the gene ends were 6 bases for V and 5 bases for J; bases not matched to a gene: 13. This CDR3 comprises 17 residues. In nucleotides, the CDR3 is TGTGCCAGTAGCCCTATCCCGGGACAGGGACTTACCGGGGAGCTGTTTTTT. Translated, it gives CASSPIPGQGLTGELFF.